The present T cell receptor (beta chain) was sequenced within a study of CD8 T cell repertoires and HIV-1 epitope variants. The CDR3 is made up of 17 amino acids. The germline V gene encodes CDR1 MNHEY and CDR2 SMNVEV (reference sequence). The J segment lost 9 bases and the V segment lost 2 bases, leaving 14 bases of the junction unmatched. Data came from immunoSEQ multiplex PCR; TCRdb stores just in-frame clones and leaves some out. The data hold roughly 4,900 clones, with 60% to 70% observed a single time. Comment on this clone: Its antigen is unknown.

The TCR was taken from a male donor with HIV. Sequenced sample: cultured CD8+ T cells derived from PBMCs. The rearrangement uses TRBV27 and TRBJ2-1; 9 bases map to TRBD2. The CDR3 DNA is TGTGCCAGCAGTTTACCCCTATTGAGCGGGGGGCGGGGTGAGCAGTTCTTC. As protein: CASSLPLLSGGRGEQFF.